This paragraph reports one T cell receptor (beta chain). What antigen it recognizes has not been identified. The input lacks base qualities; no much larger clone sits a single base away. This record comes from a study of beta chain features in type 1 diabetes listed by TCRdb under 2018. The study in broad terms: No differences in mean age, gender distribution, total cell number or subset yield were found between patients and healthy donors. Naive and central memory subsets were obtained from all 30 or so donors, but regulatory and stem cell-like memory subsets were isolated from only 8 patients and 8 healthy donors. A total of around 110,000,000 sorted cells were examined across all samples, and RNA yield correlated strongly with the number of cells per subset. The study compared the TCRB repertoires of sorted circulating CD4+ T cell subsets in recently diagnosed type 1 diabetes patients with those in matched healthy donors.

A single peripheral blood draw of around 120 mL on average was collected from each donor into heparinised tubes. Using a panel that included CD45RO, CCR7, CD25, CD127, CD95 and CD27, naive, central memory, regulatory and stem cell-like memory CD4+ T cells were sorted on a BD FACSAria II. A purity above 95% was achieved for all sorted populations. PBMCs were separated immediately by Lymphoprep density gradient centrifugation and were stained directly, without being cultured. To minimize batch effects, samples were stained and sorted in pairs, one healthy donor with one patient per experiment. V gives up 0 bases and J gives up 0 bases, and the segment between their germline ends measures 4 bases. Per the germline V gene, SGHAT is the CDR1 and FQNNGV is the CDR2. Including the terminal cysteine and phenylalanine, the CDR3 comprises 14 residues. The DNA shown is the 42-base CDR3, in frame from base 1.

The entire isolated RNA was reverse transcribed using the High Capacity cDNA Reverse Transcription Kit, and thus expressed TCRB transcripts were sequenced. Deep immunoSEQ sequencing was performed on naive, central memory and regulatory T cell samples, with an average of roughly 4 million total reads per sample. After sorted cells were lysed in RLT buffer, RNA was extracted with DNase-treated RNeasy Micro or Mini kits, with the choice depending on cell number. Each cell subset was processed separately to prevent cross-contamination, with patient and healthy donor samples processed together. The immunoSEQ multiplex PCR was used to amplify TCRB sequences from cDNA, yielding 87-bp fragments that span the CDR3 region. Sequencing of the amplicons was done on the Illumina HiSeq platform. Per the original workflow: Synthetic template baselines were used to correct PCR bias computationally, reads within Hamming distance 2 were collapsed together, and singletons that could not be merged were discarded. Reads were aligned to IMGT to assign V, D and J genes, CDR3 length, and insertions or deletions at six rearrangement sites. Within each subset, clonotype counts were normalized to sorted cell number, and only after that were true diversity and Gini coefficients computed with the tcR R package. The overlap coefficient, calculated on TCRB nucleotide sequences, was used to quantify repertoire sharing. TCRdb took over this immuneACCESS table, retaining in-frame rearrangements with V and J assigned. Such tables are incomplete; in checked studies, under half of the missing clones stem from an unresolved V gene, and the remainder is unexplained. The V and J calls and clone size were taken over from that table, and D and trimming were inferred from the DNA. This sample lists 150,000 to 200,000 clones; approximately 8.1% were detected once. 0.5% of the sample rests with the top ten.

Here is what the overall study found, with its caveats: Shorter templates might be favored by PCR, yet because patient and control samples were amplified and corrected together, any such skew would affect both groups equally. Naive, central memory and regulatory TCRB repertoires appeared to be more alike among patients than among healthy donors. Type 1 diabetes patients showed a moderate but significant shortening of TCRB CDR3 length in all four CD4+ subsets. Patients with type 1 diabetes made fewer insertions and deleted more nucleotides at VDJ recombination sites, implying thymic rearrangement abnormalities. Sequencing cDNA rather than genomic DNA could over-represent highly expressing activated cells, although activation and CD3 levels did not differ between groups. Because small numbers of individuals were included in the HLA sub-analyses, any influence of HLA type on TCRB rearrangement was left unresolved.

The sequencing input was central memory CD4+ T cells from blood. The chain is made from TRBV11-2 and TRBJ2-3; the D gene cannot be resolved reliably. The sequence came from a man aged 18 to 35 with type 1 diabetes. The CDR3 region: CASSLDRSTDTQYF. The sequenced DNA is TGTGCCAGCAGCTTAGACAGAAGCACAGATACGCAGTATTTT.